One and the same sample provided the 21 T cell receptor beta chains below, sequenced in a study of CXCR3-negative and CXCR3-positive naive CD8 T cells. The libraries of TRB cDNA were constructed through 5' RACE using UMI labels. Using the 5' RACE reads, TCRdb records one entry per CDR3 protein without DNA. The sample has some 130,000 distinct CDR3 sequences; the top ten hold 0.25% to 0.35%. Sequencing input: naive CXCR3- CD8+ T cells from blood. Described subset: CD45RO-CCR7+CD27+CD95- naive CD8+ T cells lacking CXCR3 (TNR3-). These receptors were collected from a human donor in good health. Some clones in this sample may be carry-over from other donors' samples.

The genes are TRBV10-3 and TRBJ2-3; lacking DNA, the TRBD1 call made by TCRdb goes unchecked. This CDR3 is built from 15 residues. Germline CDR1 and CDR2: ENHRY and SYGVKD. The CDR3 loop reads CAISESTWAAGTQYF.

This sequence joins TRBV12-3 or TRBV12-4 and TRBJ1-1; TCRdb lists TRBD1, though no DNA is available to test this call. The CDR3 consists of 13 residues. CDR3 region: CASSSGASPGAFF.

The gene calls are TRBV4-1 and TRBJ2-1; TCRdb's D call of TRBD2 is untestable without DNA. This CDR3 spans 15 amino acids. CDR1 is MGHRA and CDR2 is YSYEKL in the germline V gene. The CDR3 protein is CASSHDPAGVIGQFF.

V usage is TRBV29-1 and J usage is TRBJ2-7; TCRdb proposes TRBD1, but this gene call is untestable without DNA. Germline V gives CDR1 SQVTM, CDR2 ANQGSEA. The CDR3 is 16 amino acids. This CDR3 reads CSVDGGPGTELREQYF.

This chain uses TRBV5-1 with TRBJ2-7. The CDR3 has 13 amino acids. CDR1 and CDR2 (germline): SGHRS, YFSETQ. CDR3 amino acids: CASSLEVRYEQYF.

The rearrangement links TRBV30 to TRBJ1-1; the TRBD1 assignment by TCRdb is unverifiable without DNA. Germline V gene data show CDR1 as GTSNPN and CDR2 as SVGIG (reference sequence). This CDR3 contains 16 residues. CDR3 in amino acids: CAWSVRGLSGDTEAFF.

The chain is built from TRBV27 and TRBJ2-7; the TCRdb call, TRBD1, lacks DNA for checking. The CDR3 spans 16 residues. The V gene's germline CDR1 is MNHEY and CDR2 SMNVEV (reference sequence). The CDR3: CASSTLRTGGSYEQYF.

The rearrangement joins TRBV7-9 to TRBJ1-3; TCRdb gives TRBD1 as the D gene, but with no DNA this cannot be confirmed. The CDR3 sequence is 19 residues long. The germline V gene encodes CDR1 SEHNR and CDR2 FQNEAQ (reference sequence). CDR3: CASSSATTGQKTSGNTIYF.

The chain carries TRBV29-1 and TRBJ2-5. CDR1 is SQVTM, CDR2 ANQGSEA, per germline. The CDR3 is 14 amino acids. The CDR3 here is CSVVSANPQETQYF.

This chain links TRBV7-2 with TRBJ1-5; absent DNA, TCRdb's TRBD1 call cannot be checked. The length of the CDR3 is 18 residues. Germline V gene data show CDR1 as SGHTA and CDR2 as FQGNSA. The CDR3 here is CASSLRGTGQIRNQPQHF.

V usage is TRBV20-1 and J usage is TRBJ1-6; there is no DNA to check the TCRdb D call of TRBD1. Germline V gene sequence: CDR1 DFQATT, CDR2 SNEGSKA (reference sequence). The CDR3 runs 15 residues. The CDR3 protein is CSAYGAGGIISPLHF.

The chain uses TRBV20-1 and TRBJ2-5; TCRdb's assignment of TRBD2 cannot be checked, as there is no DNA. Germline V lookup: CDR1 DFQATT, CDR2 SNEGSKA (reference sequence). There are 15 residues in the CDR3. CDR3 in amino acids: CSARDRLAGVETQYF.

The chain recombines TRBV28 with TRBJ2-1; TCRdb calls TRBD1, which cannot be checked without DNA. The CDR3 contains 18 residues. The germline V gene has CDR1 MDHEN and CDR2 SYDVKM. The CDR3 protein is CASSPLSPGASSYNEQFF.

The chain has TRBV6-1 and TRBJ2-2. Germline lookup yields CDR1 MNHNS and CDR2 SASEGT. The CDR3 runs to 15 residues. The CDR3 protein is CASSEVSGFGGELFF.

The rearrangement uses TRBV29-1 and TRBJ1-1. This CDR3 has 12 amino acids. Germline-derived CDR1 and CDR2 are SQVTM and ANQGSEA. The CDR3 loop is CSVEGWNTEAFF.

CDR3 loop: CASSLGQGTEQFF. The rearrangement links TRBV7-7 to TRBJ2-1; TCRdb gives TRBD1 as the D gene, but with no DNA this cannot be confirmed. The CDR3 totals 13 residues. The germline gives CDR1 SSHAT, CDR2 FNYEAQ (reference sequence).

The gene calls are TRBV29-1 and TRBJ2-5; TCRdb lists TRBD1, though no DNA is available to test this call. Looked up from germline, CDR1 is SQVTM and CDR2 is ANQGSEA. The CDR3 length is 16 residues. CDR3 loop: CSVFKTNGTAKETQYF.

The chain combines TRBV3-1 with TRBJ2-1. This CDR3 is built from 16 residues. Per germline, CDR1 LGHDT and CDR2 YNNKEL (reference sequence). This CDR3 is CASSQENLINYNEQFF.

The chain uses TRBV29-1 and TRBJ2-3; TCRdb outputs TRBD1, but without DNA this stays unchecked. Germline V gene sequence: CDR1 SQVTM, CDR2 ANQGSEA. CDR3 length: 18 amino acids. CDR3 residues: CSVDSIDWTITSMDTQYF.

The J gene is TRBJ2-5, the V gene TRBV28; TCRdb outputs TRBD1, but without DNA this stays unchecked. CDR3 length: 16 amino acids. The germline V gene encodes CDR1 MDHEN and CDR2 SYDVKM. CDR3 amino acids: CASSSYRGRLEETQYF.

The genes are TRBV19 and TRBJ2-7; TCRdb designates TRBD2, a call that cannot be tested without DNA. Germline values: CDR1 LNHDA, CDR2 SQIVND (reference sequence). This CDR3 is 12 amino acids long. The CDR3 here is CASSFSRYEQYF.